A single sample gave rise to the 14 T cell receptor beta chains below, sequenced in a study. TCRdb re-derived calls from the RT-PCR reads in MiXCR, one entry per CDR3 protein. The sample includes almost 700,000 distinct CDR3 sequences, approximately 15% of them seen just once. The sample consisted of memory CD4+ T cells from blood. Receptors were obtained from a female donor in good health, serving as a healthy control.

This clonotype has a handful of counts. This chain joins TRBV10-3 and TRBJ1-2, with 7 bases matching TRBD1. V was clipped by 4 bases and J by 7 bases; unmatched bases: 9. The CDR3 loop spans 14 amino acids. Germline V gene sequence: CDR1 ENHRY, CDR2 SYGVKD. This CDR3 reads CAISVSQGPLGYTF. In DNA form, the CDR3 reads TGTGCCATCAGTGTATCACAGGGGCCACTTGGCTACACCTTC.

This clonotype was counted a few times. CDR3 bases: TGTGCCAGCAGGCGACAGGTTTACACCGGGGAGCTGTTTTTT. As protein: CASRRQVYTGELFF. The chain employs TRBV12-3 or TRBV12-4 and TRBJ2-2; a possible D gene is TRBD1 (6 bases). This CDR3 contains 14 residues. Trimming removed 6 bases at V and 3 bases at J, with 11 bases between.

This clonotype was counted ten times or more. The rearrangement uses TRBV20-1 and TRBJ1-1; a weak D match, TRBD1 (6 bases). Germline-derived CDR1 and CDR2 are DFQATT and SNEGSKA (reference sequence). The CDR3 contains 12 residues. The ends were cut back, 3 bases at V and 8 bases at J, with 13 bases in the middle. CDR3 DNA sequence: TGCAGTGCTAGTCAGGGGCGGCCAGAAGCTTTCTTT. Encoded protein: CSASQGRPEAFF.

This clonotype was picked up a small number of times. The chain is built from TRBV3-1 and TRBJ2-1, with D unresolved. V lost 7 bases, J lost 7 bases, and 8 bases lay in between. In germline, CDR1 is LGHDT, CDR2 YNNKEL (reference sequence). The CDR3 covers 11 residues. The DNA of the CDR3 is TGTGCCAGCAACGGACCTAATGAGCAGTTCTTC. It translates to CASNGPNEQFF.

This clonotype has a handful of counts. CDR3 DNA: TGCGCCAGCAGCCAACCAATCGCCCCAAGAGCTAACTATGGCTACACCTTC. Translated, it gives CASSQPIAPRANYGYTF. The chain is built from TRBV4-1 and TRBJ1-2; D unclear. The CDR3 is 17 residues long. Germline V gene data show CDR1 as MGHRA and CDR2 as YSYEKL. The V and J ends lost 2 bases and 0 bases respectively, with 16 bases between them.

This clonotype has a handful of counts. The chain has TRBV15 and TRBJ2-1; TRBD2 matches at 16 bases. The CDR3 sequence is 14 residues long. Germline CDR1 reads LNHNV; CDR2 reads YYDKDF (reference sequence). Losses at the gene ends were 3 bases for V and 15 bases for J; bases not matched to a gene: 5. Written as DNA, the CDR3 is TGTGCCACCAGCAGGAAGGGACTAGCGGGAGGGCCGTTCTTC. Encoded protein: CATSRKGLAGGPFF.

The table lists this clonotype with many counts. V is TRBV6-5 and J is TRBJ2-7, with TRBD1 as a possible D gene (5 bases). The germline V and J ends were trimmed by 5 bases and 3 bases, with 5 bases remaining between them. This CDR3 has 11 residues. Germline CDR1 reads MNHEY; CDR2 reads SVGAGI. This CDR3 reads CASSGHYEQYF. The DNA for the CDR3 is TGTGCCAGCAGTGGACACTACGAGCAGTACTTC.

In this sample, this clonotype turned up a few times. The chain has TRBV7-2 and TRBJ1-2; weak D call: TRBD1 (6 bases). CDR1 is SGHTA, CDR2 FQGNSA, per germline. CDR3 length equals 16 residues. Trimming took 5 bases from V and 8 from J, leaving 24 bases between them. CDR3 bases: TGTGCCAGCAGCCTCAAGTACAGGGTACGAGGAGAGGGCTACACCTTC. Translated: CASSLKYRVRGEGYTF.

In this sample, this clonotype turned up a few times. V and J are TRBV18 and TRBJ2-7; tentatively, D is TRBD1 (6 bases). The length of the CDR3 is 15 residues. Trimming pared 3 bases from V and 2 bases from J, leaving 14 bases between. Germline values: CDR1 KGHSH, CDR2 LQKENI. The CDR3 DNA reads TGTGCCAGCTCACCCGACCCAAGGGGGACCTACGAGCAGTACTTC. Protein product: CASSPDPRGTYEQYF.

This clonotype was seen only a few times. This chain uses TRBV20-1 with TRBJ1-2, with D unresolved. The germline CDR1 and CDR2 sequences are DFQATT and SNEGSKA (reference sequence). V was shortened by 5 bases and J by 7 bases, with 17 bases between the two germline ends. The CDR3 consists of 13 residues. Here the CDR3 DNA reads TGCAGTGCTCGCCTTCCTGGTGAGGCTGGCTACACCTTC. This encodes CSARLPGEAGYTF.

This CDR3 is CASSTSPLYEQYF. As DNA, the CDR3 is TGTGCCAGCAGTACGTCTCCCCTCTACGAGCAGTACTTC. The chain links TRBV2 to TRBJ2-7, with no clear D. V dropped 5 bases and J dropped 3 bases, with 11 bases sitting between them. The CDR3 runs to 13 residues. The V gene's germline CDR1 is SNHLY and CDR2 FYNNEI. The full variable domain, completed using reference TRBV2 and TRBJ2-7, is EPEVTQTPSHQVTQMGQEVILRCVPISNHLYFYWYRQILGQKVEFLVSFYNNEISEKSEIFDDQFSVERPDGSNFTLKIRSTKLEDSAMYFCASSTSPLYEQYFGPGTRLTVT.

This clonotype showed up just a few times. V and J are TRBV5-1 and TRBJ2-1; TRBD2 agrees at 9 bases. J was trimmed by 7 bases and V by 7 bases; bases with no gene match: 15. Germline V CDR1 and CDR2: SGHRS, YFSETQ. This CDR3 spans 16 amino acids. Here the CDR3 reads CASFRWGGRAGNEQFF. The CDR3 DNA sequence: TGCGCCAGCTTTCGCTGGGGCGGGAGGGCCGGAAATGAGCAGTTCTTC.

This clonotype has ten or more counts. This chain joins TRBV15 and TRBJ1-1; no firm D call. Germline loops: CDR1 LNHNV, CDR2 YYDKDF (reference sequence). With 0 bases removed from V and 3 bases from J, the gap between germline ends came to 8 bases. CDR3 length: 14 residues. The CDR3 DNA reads TGTGCCACCAGCAGAGATCATGGGGACACTGAAGCTTTCTTT. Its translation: CATSRDHGDTEAFF.

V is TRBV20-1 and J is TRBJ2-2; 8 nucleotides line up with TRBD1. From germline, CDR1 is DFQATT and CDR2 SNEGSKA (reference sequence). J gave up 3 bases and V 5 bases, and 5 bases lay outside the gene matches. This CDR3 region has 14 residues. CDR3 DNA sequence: TGCAGTGCTGCCCAGGGGGCAGACACCGGGGAGCTGTTTTTT. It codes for CSAAQGADTGELFF.